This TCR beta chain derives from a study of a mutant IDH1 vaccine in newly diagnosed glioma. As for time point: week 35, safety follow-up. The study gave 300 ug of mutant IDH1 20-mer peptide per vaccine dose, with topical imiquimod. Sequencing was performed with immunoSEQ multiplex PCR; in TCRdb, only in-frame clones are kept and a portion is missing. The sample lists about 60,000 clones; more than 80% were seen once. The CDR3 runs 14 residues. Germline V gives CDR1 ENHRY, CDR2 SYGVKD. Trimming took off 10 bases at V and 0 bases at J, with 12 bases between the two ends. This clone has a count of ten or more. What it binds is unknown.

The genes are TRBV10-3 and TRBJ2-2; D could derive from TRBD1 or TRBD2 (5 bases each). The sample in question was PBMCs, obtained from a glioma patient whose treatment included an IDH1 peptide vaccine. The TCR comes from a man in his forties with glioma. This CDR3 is CATWDGANTGELFF. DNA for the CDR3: TGTGCCACCTGGGACGGAGCGAACACCGGGGAGCTGTTTTTT.